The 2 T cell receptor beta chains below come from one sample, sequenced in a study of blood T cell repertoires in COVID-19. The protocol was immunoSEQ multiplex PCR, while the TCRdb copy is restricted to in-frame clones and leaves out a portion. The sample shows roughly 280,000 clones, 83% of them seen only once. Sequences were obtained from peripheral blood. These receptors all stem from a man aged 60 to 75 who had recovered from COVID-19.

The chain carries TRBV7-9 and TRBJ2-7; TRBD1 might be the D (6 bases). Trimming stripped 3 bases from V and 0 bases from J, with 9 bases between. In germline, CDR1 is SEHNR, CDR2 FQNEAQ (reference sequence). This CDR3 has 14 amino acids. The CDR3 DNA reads TGTGCCAGCAGCTTGCAGGGGAACTCCTACGAGCAGTACTTC. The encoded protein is CASSLQGNSYEQYF.

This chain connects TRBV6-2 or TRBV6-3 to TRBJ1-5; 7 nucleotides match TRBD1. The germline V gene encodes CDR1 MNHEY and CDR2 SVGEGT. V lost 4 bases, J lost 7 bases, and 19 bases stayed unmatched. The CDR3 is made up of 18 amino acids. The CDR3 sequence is CASSWDRVTPVQGQPQHF. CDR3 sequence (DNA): TGTGCCAGCAGTTGGGACAGAGTAACACCCGTACAGGGGCAGCCCCAGCATTTT.